A single T cell receptor beta chain is shown here with its context. Its antigen is currently unknown. At one end the junction does not follow the germline gene, possibly because of a read error. The data originate from a study of cytomegalovirus exposure and HLA in healthy donors. Regarding the study as a whole: An analysis was carried out later, and it reportedly showed fewer N-insertions in an Asian-associated ancestry cluster than the roughly 670-donor mean. A later analysis linked a missense DCLRE1C variant to TCR beta V- and J-gene trimming.

Each donor was healthy, and each was a bone marrow donor. PCR was performed using 60 Vbeta and 13 Jbeta primers. The table came from immunoSEQ multiplex PCR; TCRdb's copy has only in-frame clones and leaves some out. The sample includes 200,000 to 250,000 clones, almost 85% of them seen just once. CDR3 size: 14 residues. The germline CDR1 and CDR2 sequences are SSHAT and FNYEAQ (reference sequence). The specimen sequenced was PBMCs. The J gene is TRBJ2-2, the V gene TRBV7-7; D may be TRBD2 (6 bases). This clonotype originated in a woman in her thirties or forties in good health and CMV-seronegative. CDR3 sequence: CASSALASAGELFF. The DNA of the CDR3 is TGTGCTAGCAGCGCACTAGCAAGTGCCGGGGAGCTGTTTTTT.